The subject of this entry is one TCR beta chain. Its antigen remains unidentified. One entry per CDR3 protein, called by TCRdb with MiXCR from the RT-PCR reads. The sample gives 800,000 to 1,000,000 distinct CDR3 sequences, 21% of which show up once; 10% is in the top ten. These data are taken from a study of response to subunit inactivated influenza vaccine. Overall study results and limits: Only a handful of new T cells, the authors suggested, are recruited with each seasonal influenza vaccination.

The CDR3 runs to 16 residues. Germline CDR1 and CDR2: SEHNR and FQNEAQ (reference sequence). Deletions cut 3 bases from V and 8 bases from J, with 20 bases between. The material was PBMCs from blood, obtained about 5 days after vaccination. The chain joins TRBV7-9 to TRBJ2-1; D possibly uses TRBD1 or TRBD2 (5 bases each). This receptor was taken from a man aged 50 to 60 who received an inactivated influenza vaccine. In DNA form, the CDR3 reads TGTGCCAGCAGCTTGGGCTCTTTCCGAGGGGACGATGAGCAGTTCTTC. This encodes CASSLGSFRGDDEQFF.